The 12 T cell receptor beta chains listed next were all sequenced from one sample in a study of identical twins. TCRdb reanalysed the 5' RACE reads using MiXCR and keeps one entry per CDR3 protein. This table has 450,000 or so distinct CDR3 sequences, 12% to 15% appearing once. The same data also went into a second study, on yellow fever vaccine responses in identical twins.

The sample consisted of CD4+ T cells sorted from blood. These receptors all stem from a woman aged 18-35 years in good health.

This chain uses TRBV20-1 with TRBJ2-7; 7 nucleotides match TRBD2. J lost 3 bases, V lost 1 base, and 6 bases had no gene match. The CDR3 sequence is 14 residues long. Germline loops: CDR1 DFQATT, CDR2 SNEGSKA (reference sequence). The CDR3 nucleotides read TGCAGTGCTAGAGGTGATAGCGGGCGCTACGAGCAGTACTTC. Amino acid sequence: CSARGDSGRYEQYF.

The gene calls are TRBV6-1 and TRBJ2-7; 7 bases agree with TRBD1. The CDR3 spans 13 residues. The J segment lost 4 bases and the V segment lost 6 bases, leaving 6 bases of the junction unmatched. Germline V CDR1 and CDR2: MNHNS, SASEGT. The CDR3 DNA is TGTGCCAGCAGAAAGACAGGGACATACGAGCAGTACTTC. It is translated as CASRKTGTYEQYF.

The CDR3 nucleotides read TGTGCCAGCTACAGGGGAGCTAACTATGGCTACACCTTC. This encodes CASYRGANYGYTF. The rearrangement links TRBV6-1 to TRBJ1-2; 7 positions match TRBD1. J gave up 0 bases and V 8 bases, and 3 bases lay outside the gene matches. This CDR3 has 13 residues. In germline, CDR1 is MNHNS, CDR2 SASEGT.

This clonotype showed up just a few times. The CDR3 here is CASHTVGTNTYNEQFF. The DNA of the CDR3 is TGTGCCAGCCATACGGTGGGGACTAATACCTACAATGAGCAGTTCTTC. This chain uses TRBV12-3 or TRBV12-4 with TRBJ2-1, with TRBD2 matching over 7 bases. V lost 8 bases to trimming and J lost 2 bases; unmatched junction nucleotides: 12. This CDR3 comprises 16 residues.

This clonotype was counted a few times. The CDR3 is CASSQLLREQFF. Written as DNA, the CDR3 is TGCGCCAGCAGCCAATTACTACGTGAGCAGTTCTTC. This chain connects TRBV4-1 to TRBJ2-1; D is unresolved. CDR1 and CDR2 (germline): MGHRA, YSYEKL. The CDR3 loop spans 12 amino acids. With 2 bases removed from V and 9 bases from J, the gap between germline ends came to 8 bases.

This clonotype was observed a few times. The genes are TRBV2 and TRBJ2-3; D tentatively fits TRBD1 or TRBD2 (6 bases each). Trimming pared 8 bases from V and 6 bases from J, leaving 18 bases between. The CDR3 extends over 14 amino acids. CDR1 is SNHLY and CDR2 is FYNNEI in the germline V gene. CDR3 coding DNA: TGTGCCAGCCGCGGGACAAATGTTCCTGATACGCAGTATTTT. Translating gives CASRGTNVPDTQYF.

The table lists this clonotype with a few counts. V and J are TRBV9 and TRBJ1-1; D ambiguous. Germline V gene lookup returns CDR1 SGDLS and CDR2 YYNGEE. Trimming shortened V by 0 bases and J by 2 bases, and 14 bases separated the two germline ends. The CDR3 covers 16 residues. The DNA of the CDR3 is TGTGCCAGCAGCGTAGCTCTCTCGGCAGCCAACACTGAAGCTTTCTTT. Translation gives CASSVALSAANTEAFF.

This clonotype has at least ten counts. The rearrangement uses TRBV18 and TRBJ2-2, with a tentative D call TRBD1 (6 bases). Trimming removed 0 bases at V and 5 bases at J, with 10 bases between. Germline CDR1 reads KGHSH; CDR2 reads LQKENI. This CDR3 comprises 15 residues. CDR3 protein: CASSPPRGSTGELFF. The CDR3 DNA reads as TGTGCCAGCTCACCACCCAGGGGAAGTACCGGGGAGCTGTTTTTT.

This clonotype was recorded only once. This chain's CDR3 is CASSQETSNNEQFF. The DNA for the CDR3 is TGCGCCAGCAGCCAAGAGACTTCCAACAATGAGCAGTTCTTC. The J gene is TRBJ2-1, the V gene TRBV4-3; no definite D call. Germline V gene sequence: CDR1 LGHNA, CDR2 YSLEER. V was pared by 0 bases and J by 5 bases, with 8 bases between. CDR3 length: 14 amino acids.

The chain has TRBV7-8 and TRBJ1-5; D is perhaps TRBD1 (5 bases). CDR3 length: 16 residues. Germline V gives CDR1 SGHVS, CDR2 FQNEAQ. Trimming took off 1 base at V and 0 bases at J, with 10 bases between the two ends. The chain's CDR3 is CASSLVRGSSNQPQHF. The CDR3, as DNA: TGTGCCAGCAGCTTAGTTAGGGGTTCTAGCAATCAGCCCCAGCATTTT.

The CDR3 here is CASSLQGLKEKLFF. In nucleotides, the CDR3 is TGTGCCAGCAGTTTGCAGGGGCTTAAGGAAAAACTGTTTTTT. This chain connects TRBV28 to TRBJ1-4; D is perhaps TRBD1 (6 bases). The V gene lost 3 bases and the J gene lost 8 bases, with 13 bases spanning the gap. CDR3 length: 14 amino acids. Germline V gene sequence: CDR1 MDHEN, CDR2 SYDVKM.

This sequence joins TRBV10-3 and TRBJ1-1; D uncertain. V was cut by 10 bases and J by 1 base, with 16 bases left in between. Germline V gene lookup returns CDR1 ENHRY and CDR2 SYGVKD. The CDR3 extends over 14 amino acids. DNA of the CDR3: TGTGCCACCGCGTCCAGAGACGGGAACACTGAAGCTTTCTTT. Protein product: CATASRDGNTEAFF.